This T cell receptor (beta chain) appears in the sequencing data of a study of T-cell memory formation after mild COVID-19 (dated by TCRdb to the early 2020s). The study in broad terms: TCR sequence clusters from the two donors were found to be largely donor specific. In two donors, T-cell clones that expanded and contracted after mild COVID-19 were followed by sequencing TCRalpha and TCRbeta repertoires longitudinally. The cohort was made up of two young adult volunteers, one female and one male, who were previously healthy.

Of note for this clonotype: The antigen it binds to is not known. Per-nucleotide qualities are absent, and no much larger clonotype sits a single base away.

Study-wide conclusions, independent of this receptor: Contracting CD4+ clones turned up mainly in the CM and EM memory subsets, whereas EMRA was where CD8+ clones were enriched. Only two mild cases were covered by the study, and larger cohorts that include severe cases with pre-infection samples were considered necessary. Some responding clones were detected in pre-infection memory, suggesting pre-existing cross-reactive memory T cells joined the SARS-CoV-2 response. SARS-CoV-2 specificity was not confirmed for the second-wave clones peaking on day 37. Clones that contracted from day 15 to 85 showed balanced CD4/CD8 phenotypes, whereas a second wave of clones that expanded from day 15 to 37 leaned towards CD4+.

Sequencing was carried out with an Illumina NovaSeq 6000. TCRalpha and TCRbeta cDNA libraries were built by 5'RACE with constant-segment primers, adding sample barcodes and unique molecular identifiers. RNA was extracted from every sample with Trizol reagent. Library amplification was performed in two PCR steps, and a second sample barcode and Illumina TruSeq adapters were introduced in the second step. Libraries were sequenced on an Illumina NovaSeq with 2 x 150 bp paired-end reads. In the paper's pipeline: Demultiplexing of reads and collapsing into UMI-guided consensus sequences were performed with migec v1.2.7. Using mixcr v2.1.11, the UMI consensuses were aligned to TRA and TRB V and J templates and assembled into clonotypes. Expanded or contracted clonotypes were those called significant by both edgeR and NoisET, with noise models trained on biological replicates. edgeR calls used a false discovery rate-adjusted p below 0.01 and a log2 fold-change threshold of 1. As an exploratory analysis of dynamics, PCA with hierarchical clustering was applied to max-normalized trajectories of the 1000 most abundant clonotypes. Each responding clone was given a CD4 or CD8 phenotype based on the CD4+ and CD8+ repertoires, which had been sequenced separately. TCRdb reran the public reads through fastp at Q25 and MiXCR, keeping productive beta chains. Identical CDR3 protein sequences are pooled into one entry, listed with their most common genes and DNA. In this record, the V and J calls reflect TCRdb's handling and not the investigators' own analysis. The sample table records 150,000 to 200,000 distinct CDR3 sequences; 11% of these occur just once. Of the sample, roughly 3.8% falls within the top ten clones.

Via the germline V gene, CDR1 is MDHEN and CDR2 SYDVKM. V gives up 6 bases and J gives up 0 bases, and the segment between their germline ends measures 5 bases. The CDR3 contains 12 residues, cysteine and phenylalanine counted. This entry keeps only the CDR3 DNA: 36 bases, framed from base 1. PBMCs were isolated by Ficoll-Paque density gradient centrifugation. The sample consisted of PBMCs or a T cell subset sorted from them (not recorded which). The receptor's source is a man between 18 and 35 years old who had mild COVID-19 (a few samples of this study predate the infection). The sample titles of this study are shuffled in the database, so cell type and time point are left out; the donor was told from shared clones. Recombination linked TRBV28 to TRBJ1-1; the D gene is unclear. The CDR3 amino acid sequence is: CASRAVNTEAFF. At the DNA level, the sequence is TGTGCCAGCAGGGCAGTGAACACTGAAGCTTTCTTT. The entire variable domain, with the stretches around the CDR3 drawn from the reference TRBV28 and TRBJ1-1 proteins, is DVKVTQSSRYLVKRTGEKVFLECVQDMDHENMFWYRQDPGLGLRLIYFSYDVKMKEKGDIPEGYSVSREKKERFSLILESASTNQTSMYLCASRAVNTEAFFGQGTRLTVV.